Shown below are 3 T cell receptor beta chains from a single sample sequenced in a study of blood T cell repertoires in COVID-19. Sequencing was performed with immunoSEQ multiplex PCR; in TCRdb, only in-frame clones are kept and a portion is missing. The data show approximately 200,000 clones, approximately 84% seen once. The sequenced material came from peripheral blood. The origin of the receptors is a man between 40 and 49 years old with acute or convalescent COVID-19.

The chain combines TRBV9 with TRBJ1-1; D is unresolved. V lost 6 bases and J lost 0, with 15 bases in between. This CDR3 comprises 15 residues. From germline, CDR1 is SGDLS and CDR2 YYNGEE. This CDR3 reads CASNRGGQLNTEAFF. The CDR3 nucleotides read TGTGCCAGCAACCGTGGAGGGCAGTTGAACACTGAAGCTTTCTTT.

The J gene is TRBJ2-5, the V gene TRBV15; TRBD2 aligns across 8 bases. Germline trimming cut 5 bases from V and 2 bases from J; bases unmatched to any gene: 10. CDR1 LNHNV and CDR2 YYDKDF come from the germline V gene (reference sequence). The CDR3 consists of 16 residues. CDR3 sequence: CATSQGGGGKQETQYF. The CDR3 DNA reads TGTGCCACCAGCCAGGGTGGCGGGGGGAAACAAGAGACCCAGTACTTC.

V gene TRBV13 combines with J gene TRBJ2-7; D is uncertain. The V and J ends lost 5 bases and 4 bases respectively, with 12 bases between them. Per germline, CDR1 PRHDT and CDR2 FYEKMQ (reference sequence). CDR3 length: 13 amino acids. CDR3 residues: CASSPVHGYEQYF. Here the CDR3 DNA reads TGTGCCAGCAGCCCGGTTCACGGTTACGAGCAGTACTTC.